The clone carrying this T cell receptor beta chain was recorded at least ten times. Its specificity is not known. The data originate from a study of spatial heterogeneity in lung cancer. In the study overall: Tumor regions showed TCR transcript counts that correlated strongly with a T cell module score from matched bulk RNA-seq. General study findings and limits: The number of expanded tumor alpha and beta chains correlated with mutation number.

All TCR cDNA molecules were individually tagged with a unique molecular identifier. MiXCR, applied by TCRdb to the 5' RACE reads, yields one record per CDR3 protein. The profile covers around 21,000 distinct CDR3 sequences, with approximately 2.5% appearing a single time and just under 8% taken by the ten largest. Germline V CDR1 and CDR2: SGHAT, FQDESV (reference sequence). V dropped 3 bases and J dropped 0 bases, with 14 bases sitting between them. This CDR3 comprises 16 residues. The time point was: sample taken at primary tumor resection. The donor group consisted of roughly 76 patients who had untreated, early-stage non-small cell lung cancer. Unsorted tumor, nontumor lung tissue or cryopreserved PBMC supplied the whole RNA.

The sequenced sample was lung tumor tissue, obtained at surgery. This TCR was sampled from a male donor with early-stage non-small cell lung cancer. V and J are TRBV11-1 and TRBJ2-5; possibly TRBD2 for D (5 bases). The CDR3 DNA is TGTGCCAGCAGCTTGGGAAGGGAGAAGTACCAAGAGACCCAGTACTTC. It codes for CASSLGREKYQETQYF.